The following is a T cell receptor (beta chain) sequence with its context. TCR sequencing used cDNA made by reverse transcription of extracted RNA. Using immunoSEQ multiplex PCR, the repertoire was profiled, and TCRdb retains in-frame clones only, with some absent. In the table there are 90,000 or so clones, 44% of which are singletons. Treatment meaning: oral pan-JAK inhibitor, 5-10 mg twice daily. These data come from a study of CD8+ T cells in alopecia areata. The sequencing here drew on CD8+ T cells sorted from blood, taken at week 24, from a patient treated with tofacitinib. The TCR originated in a human donor with alopecia areata.

The CDR3, as DNA: TGCGCCAGCAGCCAATCACCCGGGGGTGGTTTGGGGTACACTGAAGCTTTCTTT. Translated: CASSQSPGGGLGYTEAFF. V is TRBV4-1 and J is TRBJ1-1, with TRBD1 as a possible D gene (5 bases). There are 18 residues in the CDR3. Germline lookup yields CDR1 MGHRA and CDR2 YSYEKL. Trimming left V 2 bases short and J 3 bases short, with 22 bases between.